The sequence of this TCR beta chain was determined in a study of T cell responses to AZD1222 COVID-19 vaccine. General study results and limits: Only a handful of people who got AZD1222 tested seropositive at baseline. Clonal diversity was possibly underestimated, and white British individuals and females predominated among donors. Repertoires were collected only later (after the peak T cell response had occurred). Vaccine-associated CD4 TCRs spanned spike, dominant at 160-218 and 743-854.

Profiling relied on immunoSEQ multiplex PCR, and the TCRdb table lists in-frame clones only, not all of them. The data show about 140,000 clones, about 93% seen once. This clone has just a few counts. No antigen is known for it. Mismatch with germline at one junction end may stem from a read error. The sample consisted of peripheral blood, taken 28 days after the second AZD1222 dose. This TCR was sampled from an adult who received the AZD1222 COVID-19 vaccine.

DNA for the CDR3: TGCGCCCGCAGCTGGGGGGGCGAGGGGGGCTACGAGCAGTACTTC. Protein product: CARSWGGEGGYEQYF. This chain joins TRBV5-1 and TRBJ2-7, with D possibly matching TRBD2 (7 bases). This CDR3 spans 15 amino acids. In germline, CDR1 is SGHRS, CDR2 YFSETQ.